Listed here are 2 T cell receptor beta chains from one sample, sequenced in a study of cytomegalovirus exposure and HLA in healthy donors. With 60 Vbeta and 13 Jbeta primers, the PCR was carried out. The assay was immunoSEQ multiplex PCR, and TCRdb's table has in-frame clones only and misses some. Here the sample spans roughly 90,000 clones, roughly 83% being singletons. Sequencing input: PBMCs. The receptors were gathered from a man aged 18 to 35 in good health and CMV-seronegative.

The CDR3 sequence: CASSDQPTRALINEQFF. The CDR3 DNA sequence: TGTGCCAGCAGCGACCAACCGACTAGAGCCCTTATCAATGAGCAGTTCTTC. V gene TRBV9 combines with J gene TRBJ2-1; D may be TRBD2 (6 bases). The germline V gene has CDR1 SGDLS and CDR2 YYNGEE. The length of the CDR3 is 17 residues. V lost 3 bases and J 6 bases, leaving 22 bases between the germline ends.

V usage is TRBV9 and J usage is TRBJ1-1, with TRBD1 matching over 8 bases. CDR3 size: 15 residues. J was trimmed by 2 bases and V by 4 bases; bases with no gene match: 7. Looked up from germline, CDR1 is SGDLS and CDR2 is YYNGEE. This chain's CDR3 is CASSQLGQVNTEAFF. CDR3 coding DNA: TGTGCCAGCAGCCAACTGGGACAGGTAAACACTGAAGCTTTCTTT.